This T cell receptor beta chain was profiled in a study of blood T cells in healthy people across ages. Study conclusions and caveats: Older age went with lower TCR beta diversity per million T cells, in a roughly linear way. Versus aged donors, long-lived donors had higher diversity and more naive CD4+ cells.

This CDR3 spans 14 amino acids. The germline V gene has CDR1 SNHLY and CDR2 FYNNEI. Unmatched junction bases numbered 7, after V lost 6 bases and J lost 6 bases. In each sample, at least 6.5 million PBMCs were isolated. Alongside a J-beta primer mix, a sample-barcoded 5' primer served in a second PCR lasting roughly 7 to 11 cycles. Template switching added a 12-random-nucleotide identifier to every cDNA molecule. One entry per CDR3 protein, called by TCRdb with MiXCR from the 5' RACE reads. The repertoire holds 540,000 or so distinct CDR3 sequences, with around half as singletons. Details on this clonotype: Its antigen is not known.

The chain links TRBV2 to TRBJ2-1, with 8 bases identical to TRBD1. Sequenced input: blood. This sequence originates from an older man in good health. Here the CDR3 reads CASSAGQGINEQFF. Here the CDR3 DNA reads TGTGCCAGCAGCGCCGGACAGGGAATCAATGAGCAGTTCTTC.